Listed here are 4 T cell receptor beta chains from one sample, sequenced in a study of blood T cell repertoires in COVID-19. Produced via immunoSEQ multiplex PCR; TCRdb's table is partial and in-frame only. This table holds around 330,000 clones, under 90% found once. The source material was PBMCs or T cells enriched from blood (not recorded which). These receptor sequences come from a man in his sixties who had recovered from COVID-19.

The CDR3 is CASSLDTGQETQYF. For the CDR3, the DNA is TGCGCCAGCAGCTTGGATACGGGACAAGAGACCCAGTACTTC. The chain recombines TRBV5-1 with TRBJ2-5; D perhaps matches TRBD2 (5 bases). Trimming took off 0 bases at V and 2 bases at J, with 8 bases between the two ends. This CDR3 is 14 amino acids long. CDR1 and CDR2 from the germline V gene are SGHRS and YFSETQ.

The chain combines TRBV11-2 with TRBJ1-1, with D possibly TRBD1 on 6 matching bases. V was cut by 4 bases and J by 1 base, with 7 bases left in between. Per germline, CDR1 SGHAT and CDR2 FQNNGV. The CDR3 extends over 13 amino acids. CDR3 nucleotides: TGTGCCAGCAGCTCGGACAGGAACACTGAAGCTTTCTTT. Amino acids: CASSSDRNTEAFF.

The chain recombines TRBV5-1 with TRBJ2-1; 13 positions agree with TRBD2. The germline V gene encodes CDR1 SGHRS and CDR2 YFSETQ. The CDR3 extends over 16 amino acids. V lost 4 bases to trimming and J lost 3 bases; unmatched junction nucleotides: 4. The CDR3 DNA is TGCGCCAGCAGCGTACGACTAGCGGGAGGCTACAATGAGCAGTTCTTC. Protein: CASSVRLAGGYNEQFF.

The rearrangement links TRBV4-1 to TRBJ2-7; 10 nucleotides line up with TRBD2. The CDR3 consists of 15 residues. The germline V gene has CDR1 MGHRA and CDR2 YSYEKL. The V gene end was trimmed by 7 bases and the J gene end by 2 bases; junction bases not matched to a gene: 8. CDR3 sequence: CASTLSLAGAYEQYF. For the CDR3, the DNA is TGCGCCAGCACCTTGTCCCTAGCGGGAGCCTACGAGCAGTACTTC.